This entry concerns a single T cell receptor beta chain. Its specific antigen is unknown. No much larger clonotype is one base removed from it; base qualities were not supplied. Focal radiation therapy combined with CTLA-4 blockade (ipilimumab) was tested in patients with chemo-refractory metastatic non-small-cell lung cancer. The data derive from a study of radiotherapy plus CTLA-4 blockade in lung cancer (dated by TCRdb to between 2018 and 2020). Some background on the complete study: Among the enrolled patients, approximately 18% had an objective response, and 25% to 40% reached disease control. General study outcomes and caveats: The strongest predictors of response were reported to be early dynamic shifts in blood T cell clones along with a rise in serum interferon-beta following radiation. After treatment with radiotherapy and ipilimumab, TCR clones that originated in tumors expanded in peripheral blood.

The library relied on the immunoSEQ multiplex PCR assay. In its TCRdb copy, this immuneACCESS table keeps in-frame sequences only and misses some clones. Where compared with another copy, unresolved V genes explain less than half of these, and the others have no known cause. The sample table contains tens of thousands of clones; only one count was recorded for more than 75% of them. The top ten hold more than 2% of the sample. Specimen: peripheral blood, collected from a patient treated with radiotherapy plus ipilimumab. The TCR was taken from a human donor with non-small cell lung cancer who had a partial response to radiotherapy plus ipilimumab.

The sequence in DNA is TGCGCCAGCAGCCAAGATGGATCCGGGGGACCGCAGTTCTTC. This gives the protein CASSQDGSGGPQFF. The chain employs TRBV4-3 and TRBJ2-1, and TRBD2 may be the D gene, going by 6 matching bases. The germline V gene encodes CDR1 LGHNA and CDR2 YSLEER. V is cut by 0 bases and J by 12 bases, and the space between the germline ends is 15 bases. There are 14 amino acids in the CDR3, from cysteine to phenylalanine inclusive. The read is trimmed to its CDR3 DNA, 42 bases read in frame from base 1.